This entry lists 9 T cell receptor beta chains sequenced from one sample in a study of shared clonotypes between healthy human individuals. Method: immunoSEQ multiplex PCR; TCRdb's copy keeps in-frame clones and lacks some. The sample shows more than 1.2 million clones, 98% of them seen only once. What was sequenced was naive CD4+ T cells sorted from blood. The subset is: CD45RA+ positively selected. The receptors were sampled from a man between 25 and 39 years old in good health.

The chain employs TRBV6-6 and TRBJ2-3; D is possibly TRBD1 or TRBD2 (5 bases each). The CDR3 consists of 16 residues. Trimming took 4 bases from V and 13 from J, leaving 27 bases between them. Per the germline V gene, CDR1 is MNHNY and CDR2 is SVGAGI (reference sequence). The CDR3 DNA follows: TGTGCCAGCAGTTTAGTCGGGACGGCGCGAGGGGAATCAAAGTATTTT. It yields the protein CASSLVGTARGESKYF.

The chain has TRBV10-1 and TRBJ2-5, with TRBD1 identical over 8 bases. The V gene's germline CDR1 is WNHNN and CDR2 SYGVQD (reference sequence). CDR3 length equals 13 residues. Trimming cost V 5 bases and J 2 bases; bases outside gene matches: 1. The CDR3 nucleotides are TGCGCCAGCAGTAGGGACAGGCAAGAGACCCAGTACTTC. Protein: CASSRDRQETQYF.

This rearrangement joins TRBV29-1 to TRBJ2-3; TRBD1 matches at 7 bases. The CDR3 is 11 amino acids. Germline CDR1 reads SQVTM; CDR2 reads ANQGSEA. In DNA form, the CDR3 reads TGCGCCTTTACAGGGGCTGATACGCAGTATTTT. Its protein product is CAFTGADTQYF.

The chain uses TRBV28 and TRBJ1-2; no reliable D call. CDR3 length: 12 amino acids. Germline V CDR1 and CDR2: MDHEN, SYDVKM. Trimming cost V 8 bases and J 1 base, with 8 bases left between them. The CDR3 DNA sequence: TGTGCCAGCGCTTTACTTAACTATGGCTACACCTTC. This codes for CASALLNYGYTF.

The CDR3 loop is CASNGDEQFF. For the CDR3, the DNA is TGTGCCAGTAACGGGGATGAGCAGTTCTTC. V is TRBV19 and J is TRBJ2-1; D might be TRBD2 (5 bases). Trimming removed 7 bases at V and 8 bases at J, with 6 bases between. Germline assignment: CDR1 LNHDA and CDR2 SQIVND (reference sequence). The CDR3 loop spans 10 amino acids.

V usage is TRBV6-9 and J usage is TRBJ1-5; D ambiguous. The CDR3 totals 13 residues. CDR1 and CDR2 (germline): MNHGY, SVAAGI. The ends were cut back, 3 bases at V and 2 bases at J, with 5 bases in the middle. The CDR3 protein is CASSYGGNQPQHF. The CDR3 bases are TGTGCCAGCAGTTACGGGGGCAATCAGCCCCAGCATTTT.

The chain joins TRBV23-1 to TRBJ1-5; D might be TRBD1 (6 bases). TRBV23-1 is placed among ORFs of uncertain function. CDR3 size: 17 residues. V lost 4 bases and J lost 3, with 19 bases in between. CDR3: CASSPGEGDRSNQPQHF. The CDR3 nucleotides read TGCGCCAGCAGTCCAGGGGAGGGGGACCGCTCCAATCAGCCCCAGCATTTT.

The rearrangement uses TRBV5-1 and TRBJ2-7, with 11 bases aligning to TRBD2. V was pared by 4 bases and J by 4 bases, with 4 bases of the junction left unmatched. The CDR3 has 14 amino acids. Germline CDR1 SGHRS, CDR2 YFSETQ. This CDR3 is CASSGTSGRYEQYF. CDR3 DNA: TGCGCCAGCAGCGGAACTAGCGGGAGATACGAGCAGTACTTC.

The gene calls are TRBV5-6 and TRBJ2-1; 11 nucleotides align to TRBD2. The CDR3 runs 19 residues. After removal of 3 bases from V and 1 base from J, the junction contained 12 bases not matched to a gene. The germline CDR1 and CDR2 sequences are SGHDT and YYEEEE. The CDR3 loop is CASSWWGLAVRESYNEQFF. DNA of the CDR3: TGTGCCAGCAGCTGGTGGGGACTAGCGGTCCGGGAGTCCTACAATGAGCAGTTCTTC.